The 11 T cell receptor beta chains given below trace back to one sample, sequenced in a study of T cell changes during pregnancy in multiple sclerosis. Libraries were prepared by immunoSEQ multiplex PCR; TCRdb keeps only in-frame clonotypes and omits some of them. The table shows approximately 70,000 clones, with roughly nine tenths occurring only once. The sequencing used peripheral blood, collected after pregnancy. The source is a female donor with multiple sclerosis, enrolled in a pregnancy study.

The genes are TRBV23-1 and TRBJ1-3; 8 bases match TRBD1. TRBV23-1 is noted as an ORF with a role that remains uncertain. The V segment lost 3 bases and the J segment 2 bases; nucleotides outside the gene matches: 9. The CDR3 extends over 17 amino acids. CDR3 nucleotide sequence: TGCGCCAGCAGTCATTCTCTAGACAGGGGAACTGGAAACACCATATATTTT. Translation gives CASSHSLDRGTGNTIYF.

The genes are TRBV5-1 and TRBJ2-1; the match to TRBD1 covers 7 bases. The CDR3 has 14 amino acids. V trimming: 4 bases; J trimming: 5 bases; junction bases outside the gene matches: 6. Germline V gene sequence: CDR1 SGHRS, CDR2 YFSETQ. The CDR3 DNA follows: TGCGCCAGCAGCCCGGGACAGCCCAACAATGAGCAGTTCTTC. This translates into CASSPGQPNNEQFF.

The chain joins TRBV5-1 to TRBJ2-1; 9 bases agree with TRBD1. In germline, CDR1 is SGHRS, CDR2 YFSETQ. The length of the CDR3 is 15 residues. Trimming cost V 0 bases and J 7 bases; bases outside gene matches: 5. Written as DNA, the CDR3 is TGCGCCAGCAGCTTGGGGACAGGGGTTTCGAATGAGCAGTTCTTC. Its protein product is CASSLGTGVSNEQFF. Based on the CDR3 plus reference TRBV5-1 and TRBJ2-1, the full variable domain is KAGVTQTPRYLIKTRGQQVTLSCSPISGHRSVSWYQQTPGQGLQFLFEYFSETQRNKGNFPGRFSGRQFSNSRSEMNVSTLELGDSALYLCASSLGTGVSNEQFFGPGTRLTVL.

For the CDR3, the DNA is TGTGCCAGCAGCCAGCTGGGGGCCACAGATACGCAGTATTTT. Translated: CASSQLGATDTQYF. This chain joins TRBV4-2 and TRBJ2-3, with D tentatively TRBD1 (6 bases). The CDR3 consists of 14 residues. V was cut by 3 bases and J by 2 bases, with 9 bases left in between. The germline V gene has CDR1 LGHNA and CDR2 YNFKEQ.

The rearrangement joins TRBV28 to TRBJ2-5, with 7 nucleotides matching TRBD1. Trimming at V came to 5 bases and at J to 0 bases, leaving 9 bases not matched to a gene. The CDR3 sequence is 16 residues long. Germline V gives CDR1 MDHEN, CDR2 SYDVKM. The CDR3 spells CASSGDSAFNQETQYF. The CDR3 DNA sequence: TGTGCCAGCAGTGGGGACAGCGCCTTCAACCAAGAGACCCAGTACTTC.

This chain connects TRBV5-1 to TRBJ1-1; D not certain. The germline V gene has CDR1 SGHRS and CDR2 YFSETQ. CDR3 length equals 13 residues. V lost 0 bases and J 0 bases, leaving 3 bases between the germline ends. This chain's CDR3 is CASSLVMNTEAFF. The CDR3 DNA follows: TGCGCCAGCAGCTTGGTTATGAACACTGAAGCTTTCTTT.

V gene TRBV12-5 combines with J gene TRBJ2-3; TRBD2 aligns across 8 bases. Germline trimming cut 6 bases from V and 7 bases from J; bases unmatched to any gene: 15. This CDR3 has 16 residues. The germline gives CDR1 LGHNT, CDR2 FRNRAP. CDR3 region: CASGPAGGHRQHTQYF. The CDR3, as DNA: TGTGCTAGTGGACCTGCGGGAGGTCACCGCCAACATACGCAGTATTTT.

The CDR3 DNA follows: TGTGCCAGCAGCCGGGACAGGGGCACTGAAGCTTTCTTT. Protein product: CASSRDRGTEAFF. This chain connects TRBV27 to TRBJ1-1, with 10 positions matching TRBD1. The trim removed 6 bases at V and 4 bases at J, leaving 2 bases unmatched. The CDR3 totals 13 residues. Per germline, CDR1 MNHEY and CDR2 SMNVEV (reference sequence).

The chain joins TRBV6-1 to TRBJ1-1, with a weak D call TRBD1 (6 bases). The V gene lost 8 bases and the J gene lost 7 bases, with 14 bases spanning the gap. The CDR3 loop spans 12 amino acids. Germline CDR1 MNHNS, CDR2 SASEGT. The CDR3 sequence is CASRTMDSEAFF. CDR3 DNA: TGTGCCAGCCGAACCATGGACAGTGAAGCTTTCTTT.

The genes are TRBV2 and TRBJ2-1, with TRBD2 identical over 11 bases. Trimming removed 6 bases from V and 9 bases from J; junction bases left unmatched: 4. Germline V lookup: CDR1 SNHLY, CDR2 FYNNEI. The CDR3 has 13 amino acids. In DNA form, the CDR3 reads TGTGCCAGCAGGACTAGCGGGATTGGTGAGCAGTTCTTC. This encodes CASRTSGIGEQFF.

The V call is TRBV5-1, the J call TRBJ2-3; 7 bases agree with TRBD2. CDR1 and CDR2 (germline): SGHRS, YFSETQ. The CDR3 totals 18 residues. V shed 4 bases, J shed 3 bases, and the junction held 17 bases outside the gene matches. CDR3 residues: CASSSYLKGLSKTDTQYF. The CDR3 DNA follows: TGCGCCAGCAGCAGCTACCTGAAGGGACTATCAAAAACAGATACGCAGTATTTT.